A selection of T cell receptor beta chains follows, all from one sample in a study of a mutant IDH1 vaccine in newly diagnosed glioma. Antigen specificity for these receptors is unknown. The repertoire was sequenced with immunoSEQ multiplex PCR; TCRdb's copy has only in-frame clones and lacks some. The sample holds about 31,000 clones, 75% to 85% seen once. This specimen consisted of PBMCs, obtained from a glioma patient whose treatment included an IDH1 peptide vaccine. These receptors all come from a young man with glioma. Each CDR3 is given with its conserved first and last residue. D genes are given only for firm matches. A row's size may be missing; if present it is once, few, many or a size class.

j_call,d_call,clone_size,v_call,cdr3_aa,cdr3_nt
TRBJ2-3,.,.,TRBV7-3,CASSLVTRDTQYF,TGTGCCAGCAGCTTGGTCACTAGAGATACGCAGTATTTT
TRBJ1-2,.,.,TRBV6-9,CASSYDAGVQDYGYTF,TGTGCCAGCAGTTATGACGCGGGGGTCCAAGACTATGGCTACACCTTC
TRBJ2-5,.,.,TRBV29-1,CSVGDTETQYF,TGCAGCGTGGGGGACACGGAGACCCAGTACTTC
TRBJ2-7,.,once,TRBV7-9,CASSPGNSGYEQYF,TGTGCCAGCAGCCCCGGAAATAGCGGCTACGAGCAGTACTTC
TRBJ1-1,.,few,TRBV7-9,CASSHDRDTEAFF,TGTGCCAGCAGCCATGACAGAGACACTGAAGCTTTCTTT
TRBJ2-5,.,.,TRBV7-2,CASSLVILSGSVLETQYF,TGTGCCAGCAGCTTAGTCATTTTGTCTGGGTCTGTTTTAGAGACCCAGTACTTC
TRBJ1-5,.,few,TRBV30,CAWSSASGQPQHF,TGTGCCTGGAGTAGTGCTTCCGGGCAGCCCCAGCATTTT
TRBJ1-2,.,.,TRBV5-1,CASSLSAGRGYTF,TGCGCCAGCAGCTTGAGTGCAGGGCGCGGCTACACCTTC
TRBJ2-7,TRBD1,.,TRBV14,CASSRFDRGRQYF,TGTGCCAGCAGCCGCTTTGACAGGGGGCGACAGTACTTC
TRBJ2-7,TRBD2,.,TRBV7-8,CASSPGAGGAPYEQYF,TGTGCCAGCAGCCCAGGAGCGGGAGGGGCTCCCTACGAGCAGTACTTC
TRBJ1-4,TRBD1,.,TRBV5-1,CASSSLQGAANEKLFF,TGCGCCAGCAGCTCGTTACAGGGGGCCGCTAATGAAAAACTGTTTTTT
TRBJ2-7,TRBD1,.,TRBV2,CASNIPGTGFSEQYF,TGTGCCAGCAACATACCCGGGACAGGGTTTTCCGAGCAGTACTTC
TRBJ1-1,.,.,TRBV14,CASSQVARNTEAFF,TGTGCCAGCAGCCAAGTGGCCAGGAACACTGAAGCTTTCTTT
TRBJ1-5,.,.,TRBV6-5,CASRPTDSNQPQHF,TGTGCCAGCAGACCGACAGATAGCAATCAGCCCCAGCATTTT
TRBJ1-2,.,.,TRBV7-8,CASSSNKGRYGYTF,TGTGCCAGCAGCTCGAACAAGGGCCGCTATGGCTACACCTTC